Listed below are T cell receptor beta chains from one sample, sequenced in a study of blood T cell repertoires in COVID-19. The protocol was immunoSEQ multiplex PCR, while the TCRdb copy is restricted to in-frame clones and leaves out a portion. The sample lists approximately 230,000 clones, 70% to 85% occurring once. The specimen sequenced was PBMCs or T cells enriched from blood (not recorded which). Source of these receptors: a middle-aged man who had recovered from COVID-19. The CDR3 runs from the conserved cysteine through the conserved F or W.

V gene	CDR3 length	J gene	CDR3 protein
TRBV4-1	16	TRBJ1-4	CASSRPPGTTNEKLFF
TRBV18	15	TRBJ1-5	CASSPQVTENQPQHF
TRBV7-9	15	TRBJ2-7	CASSLVRVRAYEQYF
TRBV18	14	TRBJ2-7	CASSRLFGDDEQYF
TRBV10-2	15	TRBJ1-1	CASSESMKAQLEAFF
TRBV10-3	11	TRBJ2-3	CAIGGADTQYF
TRBV29-1	12	TRBJ2-7	CSVGQFPYEQYF
TRBV27	17	TRBJ2-2	CASSGPLAGGQNGELFF
TRBV5-1	15	TRBJ2-3	CASNRQAGGTDTQYF
TRBV7-9	16	TRBJ1-3	CASSPSGTVSGNTIYF
TRBV6-2/TRBV6-3	19	TRBJ1-5	CASSQGRREGQGVRQPQHF
TRBV18	15	TRBJ1-2	CASSPGPDGSYGYTF
TRBV19	16	TRBJ1-2	CASSIKVGTGSYGYTF
TRBV5-4	15	TRBJ1-4	CASSSRTEGNEKLFF